A selection of T cell receptor beta chains follows, all from one sample in a study of blood T cell repertoires in COVID-19. Profiling relied on immunoSEQ multiplex PCR, and the TCRdb table lists in-frame clones only, not all of them. The table records more than 95,000 clones, over 80% of them present only once. Material: peripheral blood. The receptors here all came from an elderly man with acute or convalescent COVID-19. Both conserved end residues are part of each CDR3. The D gene is left open where the match is weak. Clone size is not always given. Where it is, it says once, few, many or a class for expanded clones.

d_gene: TRBD2; abundance: NA; len: 16; j_gene: TRBJ2-7; v_gene: TRBV28; CDR3nt: TGTGCCAGCAGTTTATTAGCCGGGACTAGCGGGAGGGGGCAGTACTTC; CDR3aa: CASSLLAGTSGRGQYF
d_gene: NA; abundance: few; len: 14; j_gene: TRBJ2-5; v_gene: TRBV7-2; CDR3nt: TGTGCCAGCAGCAGAAAAACATTAAAAGAGACCCAGTACTTC; CDR3aa: CASSRKTLKETQYF
d_gene: NA; abundance: NA; len: 15; j_gene: TRBJ2-7; v_gene: TRBV4-3; CDR3nt: TGCGCCAGCAGCCAAGATCCCAGGGGTGACTACGAGCAGTACTTC; CDR3aa: CASSQDPRGDYEQYF
d_gene: TRBD2; abundance: NA; len: 14; j_gene: TRBJ2-5; v_gene: TRBV5-1; CDR3nt: TGCGCCAGCAGCTCCGGGACTAGCGTGGAGACCCAGTACTTC; CDR3aa: CASSSGTSVETQYF
d_gene: NA; abundance: few; len: 15; j_gene: TRBJ2-2; v_gene: TRBV4-3; CDR3nt: TGCGCCAGCAGCCAAGATCCCGCGGTCGCCGGGGAGCTGTTTTTT; CDR3aa: CASSQDPAVAGELFF
d_gene: NA; abundance: NA; len: 14; j_gene: TRBJ2-1; v_gene: TRBV11-2; CDR3nt: TGTGCCAGCACGCCAGGGGCGGCCTACAATGAGCAGTTCTTC; CDR3aa: CASTPGAAYNEQFF
d_gene: NA; abundance: NA; len: 12; j_gene: TRBJ2-5; v_gene: TRBV28; CDR3nt: TGTGCCAGCAGTTTAGCGGGAGAGACCCAGTACTTC; CDR3aa: CASSLAGETQYF
d_gene: TRBD1; abundance: few; len: 16; j_gene: TRBJ2-1; v_gene: TRBV14; CDR3nt: TGTGCCAGCAGCCAAGAATTCAGGACAGGGGAAAATGAGCAGTTCTTC; CDR3aa: CASSQEFRTGENEQFF
d_gene: NA; abundance: NA; len: 14; j_gene: TRBJ2-1; v_gene: TRBV3-1/TRBV3-2; CDR3nt: TGTGCCAGCAGCCCGGGACAACACTACAATGAGCAGTTCTTC; CDR3aa: CASSPGQHYNEQFF
d_gene: TRBD1; abundance: once; len: 17; j_gene: TRBJ2-2; v_gene: TRBV4-3; CDR3nt: TGCGCCAGCAGCCAACCTTGGACAGGGGAGATCACCGGGGAGCTGTTTTTT; CDR3aa: CASSQPWTGEITGELFF
d_gene: NA; abundance: few; len: 14; j_gene: TRBJ2-1; v_gene: TRBV5-4; CDR3nt: TGTGCCAGCAGCTACCGGGTCGCCGAAGATGAGCAGTTCTTC; CDR3aa: CASSYRVAEDEQFF
d_gene: NA; abundance: NA; len: 15; j_gene: TRBJ1-4; v_gene: TRBV4-3; CDR3nt: TGCGCCAGCAGCCAAGGCAGGGCGACTAATGAAAAACTGTTTTTT; CDR3aa: CASSQGRATNEKLFF
d_gene: TRBD1; abundance: NA; len: 16; j_gene: TRBJ1-1; v_gene: TRBV19; CDR3nt: TGTGCCAGTAGGAACCCGGGACAGGCCGGAGGCACTGAAGCTTTCTTT; CDR3aa: CASRNPGQAGGTEAFF
d_gene: TRBD2; abundance: NA; len: 12; j_gene: TRBJ2-1; v_gene: TRBV7-2; CDR3nt: TGTGCCATCTTGACTAGCGGTAATGAGCAGTTCTTC; CDR3aa: CAILTSGNEQFF
d_gene: NA; abundance: NA; len: 13; j_gene: TRBJ2-1; v_gene: TRBV5-5; CDR3nt: TGTGCCAGCAGCTTGGACGGGAACAATGAGCAGTTCTTC; CDR3aa: CASSLDGNNEQFF
d_gene: NA; abundance: NA; len: 13; j_gene: TRBJ1-2; v_gene: TRBV7-6; CDR3nt: TGTGCCAGCAGCCTCTCCCCGGGGGTCGGCTACACCTTC; CDR3aa: CASSLSPGVGYTF